The 10 T cell receptor beta chains below were found in one sample sequenced in a study of CD8 T cells in ankylosing spondylitis. Study findings and constraints: Typical of ankylosing spondylitis blood, it appeared, was a TCR beta motif of roughly eight highly homologous variants.

Their cognate antigens are unknown. A single record per CDR3 protein comes from TCRdb applying MiXCR to the 5' RACE reads. The top ten clones hold under 0.6% of a sample with 750,000 to 850,000 distinct CDR3 sequences, about 12% of them seen once. The sequencing input was blood, either unsorted or a sorted T cell fraction (not recorded which). Receptors were obtained from a male donor with ankylosing spondylitis.

This clonotype was observed a few times. This rearrangement joins TRBV4-3 to TRBJ1-5; D is unclear. Germline values: CDR1 LGHNA, CDR2 YSLEER. The CDR3 is 16 amino acids. The V end was cut by 0 bases, the J end by 0 bases, with 9 bases between. The CDR3 coding sequence is TGCGCCAGCAGCCAAGATCGAGGGTATAGCAATCAGCCCCAGCATTTT. This codes for CASSQDRGYSNQPQHF.

The chain has TRBV19 and TRBJ1-5, with D possibly being TRBD1 (5 bases). The CDR3 has 15 amino acids. V was clipped by 5 bases and J by 2 bases, with 13 bases between them. Germline assignment: CDR1 LNHDA and CDR2 SQIVND (reference sequence). The CDR3 bases are TGTGCCAGTAGTGTGGGGCTCTCGGGCAATCAGCCCCAGCATTTT. Its translation is CASSVGLSGNQPQHF.

The chain is built from TRBV27 and TRBJ1-1, with D uncertain. The germline V gene has CDR1 MNHEY and CDR2 SMNVEV (reference sequence). The CDR3 is 13 amino acids. The V end lost 5 bases, the J end lost 4 bases, and 11 bases lay between the germline ends. CDR3 region: CASSPRPGTEAFF. CDR3 nucleotide sequence: TGTGCCAGCAGTCCACGGCCCGGCACTGAAGCTTTCTTT.

As to this clonotype: A much larger clone is a single base away; this may be a read error. The chain recombines TRBV28 with TRBJ1-2; 7 bases align to TRBD1. Germline values: CDR1 MDHEN, CDR2 SYDVKM. V dropped 6 bases and J dropped 1; count of bases not matched to a gene: 2. CDR3 length equals 13 residues. DNA of the CDR3: TGTGCCAGCAGGCGGGACAGTAACTATGGCTACACCTTC. It encodes CASRRDSNYGYTF.

J is TRBJ1-1 and V is TRBV18; D is possibly TRBD1 (5 bases). Germline loops: CDR1 KGHSH, CDR2 LQKENI. The CDR3 is made up of 12 amino acids. V was trimmed by 5 bases and J by 8 bases, leaving 12 bases between them. This chain's CDR3 is CASSRDSYEAFF. CDR3 DNA sequence: TGTGCCAGCTCAAGAGACAGCTACGAAGCTTTCTTT. Together with reference TRBV18 and TRBJ1-1, the CDR3 gives the full variable domain: NAGVMQNPRHLVRRRGQEARLRCSPMKGHSHVYWYRQLPEEGLKFMVYLQKENIIDESGMPKERFSAEFPKEGPSILRIQQVVRGDSAAYFCASSRDSYEAFFGQGTRLTVV.

The V and J genes are TRBV4-2 and TRBJ2-7, with 9 bases lining up with TRBD2. From germline, CDR1 is LGHNA and CDR2 YNFKEQ. This CDR3 has 15 amino acids. Losses at the gene ends were 1 base for V and 4 bases for J; bases not matched to a gene: 5. In DNA, the CDR3 is TGTGCCAGCAGCCAAGCGCGGGGGGGCCCGTACGAGCAGTACTTC. Amino acids: CASSQARGGPYEQYF.

CDR3: CASSLGPRSSGANVLTF. For the CDR3, the DNA is TGTGCCAGCAGCTTAGGGCCAAGATCCTCTGGGGCCAACGTCCTGACTTTC. The chain links TRBV7-9 to TRBJ2-6; D not resolved. V shed 1 base and J shed 0 bases, with 10 bases lying between them. This CDR3 is built from 17 residues. Per germline, CDR1 SEHNR and CDR2 FQNEAQ (reference sequence).

This clonotype appeared many times. CDR3 nucleotide sequence: TGTGCCAGCAGCGAGACGACAGTAACCTACGAGCAGTACTTC. Amino acids: CASSETTVTYEQYF. The J gene is TRBJ2-7, the V gene TRBV6-1; a weak D match, TRBD1 (5 bases). Germline-derived CDR1 and CDR2 are MNHNS and SASEGT. V was pared by 6 bases and J by 2 bases, with 14 bases between. The CDR3 runs 14 residues.

The chain couples TRBV11-2 to TRBJ2-3; 7 positions match TRBD2. The CDR3 loop spans 16 amino acids. The J segment lost 5 bases and the V segment lost 4 bases, leaving 12 bases of the junction unmatched. Looked up from germline, CDR1 is SGHAT and CDR2 is FQNNGV. The CDR3 is CASSSRTSAREDTQYF. In DNA, the CDR3 is TGTGCCAGCAGCTCCCGAACTAGCGCCAGGGAAGATACGCAGTATTTT.

This clonotype was seen a few times. V gene TRBV4-3 combines with J gene TRBJ1-2; no clear D gene. V lost 5 bases, J lost 8 bases, and 18 bases lay in between. This CDR3 spans 14 amino acids. Germline lookup yields CDR1 LGHNA and CDR2 YSLEER. The CDR3 loop is CASSALDLGAGYTF. The CDR3 DNA is TGCGCCAGCAGCGCCCTTGACTTGGGCGCGGGCTACACCTTC.